This T cell receptor beta chain was sequenced in a study of T-cell reconstitution after alpha-beta-depleted transplantation in children. Whole-study results and caveats: Newly produced T cells mostly provided counts and TCRbeta diversity after one year, as hyperexpanded clones declined. Several hundred rapidly expanded clones from non-depleted graft cells reportedly supplied alpha-beta T cells about two months post-transplant. Elevated TCRbeta diversity at day 60 was traced, in some patients, to surviving recipient T cells and thymic progenitors.

Unique molecular identifiers were used in preparing the TCRbeta library. TCRdb redid the calling of the PCR reads with MiXCR, one entry per CDR3 protein. The sample holds 90,000 to 120,000 distinct CDR3 sequences, around 6.4% seen once. The CDR3 extends over 19 amino acids. V was trimmed by 10 bases and J by 1 base, leaving 28 bases between them. On this clonotype itself: Its specificity is not known.

The sample was PBMCs, mostly from graft donor cells, taken 360 days after TCRalphabeta/CD19-depleted stem cell transplant. The V call is TRBV12-3 or TRBV12-4, the J call TRBJ2-2; D perhaps matches TRBD2 (5 bases). The receptor was isolated from a male patient aged 2-15 years who had a stem cell transplant for acute lymphoblastic leukemia, so the T cells may come from the graft donor. The DNA for the CDR3 is TGTGCCATCTGTTTAGTACTAGATAGTGTTTTGGGGAACACCGGGGAGCTGTTTTTT. This sequence encodes CAICLVLDSVLGNTGELFF.